These T cell receptor beta chains were read from a single sample in a study of cytomegalovirus exposure and HLA in healthy donors. Libraries were prepared by immunoSEQ multiplex PCR; TCRdb keeps only in-frame clonotypes and omits some of them. This sample has around 200,000 clones, with 70% to 85% found just once. Sequenced: PBMCs. These receptors were taken from a woman aged 40 to 55 in good health and CMV-seronegative. CDR3s include the opening cysteine and the closing phenylalanine or tryptophan. D genes are given only for firm matches. The size of a clone is reported for some rows only, either as once, few or many, or as a class for expanded clones.

>TRBV11-1|TRBJ1-1|NA|NA
TGTGCCAGCGGCAGGGTGAACACTGAAGCTTTCTTT
CASGRVNTEAFF
>TRBV5-4|TRBJ1-2|NA|NA
TGTGCCAGCAGCTTTAATGGGCGCCTCTATGGCTACACCTTC
CASSFNGRLYGYTF
>TRBV30|TRBJ2-7|NA|NA
TGTGCCTGGACCACTACTCGGGGCGAGCAGTACTTC
CAWTTTRGEQYF
>TRBV5-1|TRBJ1-3|NA|NA
TGCGCCAGCAGCTTGCCCGTGACAAGCTCTGGAAACACCATATATTTT
CASSLPVTSSGNTIYF
>TRBV5-6|TRBJ1-2|TRBD1|NA
TGTGCCAGCAGCCCCTGGACAGGGAGGACTAACTATGGCTACACCTTC
CASSPWTGRTNYGYTF
>TRBV5-6|TRBJ2-5|NA|NA
TGTGCCAGCAGCTTAGGTACTCAATTACTGCGGGAGACCCAGTACTTC
CASSLGTQLLRETQYF
>TRBV5-7|TRBJ2-5|NA|NA
TGTGCCAGCAGCTTGGCTTTCGCAGGTCCCCGACAAGAGACCCAGTACTTC
CASSLAFAGPRQETQYF
>TRBV19|TRBJ1-1|NA|NA
TGTGCCAGTTCTGACGGGGGGACACTGAACACTGAAGCTTTCTTT
CASSDGGTLNTEAFF
>TRBV5-5|TRBJ2-7|TRBD2|NA
TGTGCCAGCAGCTCAGGACTAGCGGGGGGGCCCCTGGGGTACGAGCAGTACTTC
CASSSGLAGGPLGYEQYF
>TRBV7-8|TRBJ2-2|TRBD2|NA
TGTGCCAGCTTATCCGGGACTAGCGGGGGGGGTAGGACCGGGGAGCTGTTTTTT
CASLSGTSGGGRTGELFF
>TRBV11-2|TRBJ2-2|NA|NA
TGTGCCAGCAGCTTTGTTCGGGGTACCGGGGAGCTGTTTTTT
CASSFVRGTGELFF
>TRBV19|TRBJ2-1|NA|few
TGTGCCAGTAGTGTCAGAGCGGCCTACAATGAGCAGTTCTTC
CASSVRAAYNEQFF
>TRBV5-6|TRBJ2-2|TRBD1|NA
TGTGCCAGCAGCACCGCTGGACAGGGGAACACCGGGGAGCTGTTTTTT
CASSTAGQGNTGELFF
>TRBV4-1|TRBJ1-1|TRBD1|few
TGCGCCAGCAGCCAAGAAGCCTCGACAGGGGGCACTGAAGCTTTCTTT
CASSQEASTGGTEAFF
>TRBV30|TRBJ2-7|NA|NA
TGTGCCTGGGGTCGGACAAATGTTGAGTACTTC
CAWGRTNVEYF
>TRBV11-3|TRBJ2-2|TRBD1|NA
TGTGCCAGCAGCTTCGGTACAGGACAGGGGCGAACCGGGGAGCTGTTTTTT
CASSFGTGQGRTGELFF
>TRBV4-1|TRBJ2-7|NA|once
TGCGCTAGCAGCCAAGATATCGCCGCGGGGGCCCACTACGAGCAGTACTTC
CASSQDIAAGAHYEQYF
>TRBV5-5|TRBJ2-2|TRBD2|NA
TGTGCCAGCAGCTCCGGACTAGCGGGGAACACCGGGGAGCTGTTTTTT
CASSSGLAGNTGELFF
>TRBV27|TRBJ2-5|TRBD2|NA
TGTGCCAGCAGTTTTGTCGGGGGGGCCGAGACCCAGTACTTC
CASSFVGGAETQYF
>TRBV7-9|TRBJ1-2|NA|NA
TGTGCCAGCAGCGGCACGGACAACCCGAGGGGCTACACCTTC
CASSGTDNPRGYTF
>TRBV9|TRBJ2-1|NA|NA
TGTGCCAGCAGCCCGCACCACGGAGACTCCTACAATGAGCAGTTCTTC
CASSPHHGDSYNEQFF
>TRBV6-6|TRBJ2-5|NA|NA
TGTGCCAGCAGCCCCCTAAACCAAGAGACCCAGTACTTC
CASSPLNQETQYF
>TRBV6-5|TRBJ1-4|TRBD1|NA
TGTGCCAGCAGTTACTCCAGGGGGAGAAATGAAAAACTGTTTTTT
CASSYSRGRNEKLFF
>TRBV6-1|TRBJ1-6|TRBD1|NA
TGTGCCAGCAGGCCTTGGACAGGGGAAGGGTCACCCCTCCACTTT
CASRPWTGEGSPLHF
>TRBV18|TRBJ2-2|TRBD1|NA
TGTGCCAGCTCACCACCGACAGGGTGGAACACCGGGGAGCTGTTTTTT
CASSPPTGWNTGELFF
>TRBV5-1|TRBJ2-3|NA|NA
TGCGCCAGCACAGCCGGGGGGCCTCGTACGGATACGCAGTATTTT
CASTAGGPRTDTQYF
>TRBV28|TRBJ2-7|NA|NA
TGTGCCAGCAGTCAAACAGGGCCGGGAAACGAGCAGTACTTC
CASSQTGPGNEQYF
>TRBV4-3|TRBJ1-5|NA|NA
TGCGCCAGCAGCCACGGGACTCCGGGTCAGCCCCAGCATTTT
CASSHGTPGQPQHF
>TRBV7-9|TRBJ1-6|TRBD1|NA
TGTTCCAGCACCAAACAGGGGTCACCCCTCCACTTT
CSSTKQGSPLHF
>TRBV21-1|TRBJ2-1|NA|NA
TGTGCCAGCAGCACCGAGCGGGGGGGCGGCAATGAGCAGTTCTTC
CASSTERGGGNEQFF
>TRBV7-8|TRBJ1-5|TRBD1|NA
TGTGCCAGCAGCGGACAGGGGGCGCTTGGCAATCAGCCCCAGCATTTT
CASSGQGALGNQPQHF
>TRBV5-1|TRBJ2-5|NA|NA
TGCGCCAGCAGCTTGGGAGGCCAAGAGACCCAGTACTTC
CASSLGGQETQYF
>TRBV7-8|TRBJ1-2|NA|NA
TGTGCCAGCAGCTTAGACCGCCAGGGAGGCTACACCTTC
CASSLDRQGGYTF
>TRBV4-3|TRBJ2-7|TRBD2|once
TGCGCCAGCAGCCAAGATTCCGGACTAGTCCCCTACGAGCAGTACTTC
CASSQDSGLVPYEQYF
>TRBV18|TRBJ1-1|NA|NA
TGTGCCAGCTCAGGAGACCCGACCACTGAAGCTTTCTTT
CASSGDPTTEAFF
>TRBV6-1|TRBJ1-4|TRBD1|NA
TGTGTCAGCAGTGAGGGGGGACAGCCTAATGAAAAACTGTTTTTT
CVSSEGGQPNEKLFF
>TRBV15|TRBJ2-1|TRBD1|NA
TGTGCCACCAGCAGGAAAGGGGGCCTCCCTTTCTACAATGAGCAGTTCTTC
CATSRKGGLPFYNEQFF
>TRBV9|TRBJ2-7|NA|NA
TGTGCCAGCAGTCGGGGATTGGGGGGGCTCGGGTACGAGCAGTACTTC
CASSRGLGGLGYEQYF
>TRBV20-1|TRBJ2-2|NA|NA
TGCAGTGCTCTTTACACCGGGGAGCTGTTTTTT
CSALYTGELFF
>TRBV18|TRBJ1-6|TRBD1|few
TGTGCCAGCTCGCGACAGGGCCAGGATCCCCTCCACTTT
CASSRQGQDPLHF
>TRBV7-9|TRBJ1-5|NA|NA
TGTGCCAGCAGCTTTTCGAATCAGCCCCAGCATTTT
CASSFSNQPQHF
>TRBV19|TRBJ2-7|TRBD1|NA
TGTGCCAGCACCGGGACAGGGGAATACGAGCAGTACTTC
CASTGTGEYEQYF
>TRBV29-1|TRBJ2-3|NA|NA
TGCAGCGTTGAAGATCAGGAGAGGGGCACAGATACGCAGTATTTT
CSVEDQERGTDTQYF